Listed below are T cell receptor beta chains from one sample, sequenced in a study of blood T cell repertoires in COVID-19. Using immunoSEQ multiplex PCR, the repertoire was profiled, and TCRdb retains in-frame clones only, with some absent. The sample holds approximately 89,000 clones, about three quarters seen once. Input material: peripheral blood. Source of these receptors: a human donor in a cohort sampled during active COVID-19. Each CDR3 is given with its conserved first and last residue. A D gene is named only where the DNA matches it firmly. The size entry is marked missing in some rows and otherwise reads once, few, many or a size class.

d_gene,j_gene,v_gene,abundance,CDR3aa,CDR3nt
.,TRBJ2-4,TRBV6-1,.,CASSEPGRGAVIQYF,TGTGCCAGCAGTGAACCGGGCCGGGGAGCGGTCATTCAGTACTTC
TRBD1,TRBJ2-2,TRBV5-1,.,CASSFSDRGITGELFF,TGCGCCAGCAGCTTCTCTGACAGGGGAATCACCGGGGAGCTGTTTTTT
TRBD1,TRBJ1-2,TRBV28,.,CASRVTGVGYTF,TGTGCCAGCAGAGTAACAGGGGTCGGTTACACCTTC
TRBD1,TRBJ2-3,TRBV7-9,.,CASSPPGQGNTQYF,TGTGCCAGCAGCCCTCCGGGACAGGGGAATACGCAGTATTTT
TRBD2,TRBJ2-5,TRBV5-1,.,CASSLALAGDGETQYF,TGCGCCAGCAGCTTGGCGTTAGCGGGAGATGGAGAGACCCAGTACTTC
.,TRBJ2-5,TRBV11-3,few,CASSFYTGEAQYF,TGTGCCAGCAGCTTTTACACAGGGGAGGCCCAGTACTTC
TRBD2,TRBJ2-7,TRBV7-6,.,CASSLVDSGSTEQYF,TGTGCCAGCAGCTTAGTAGATAGCGGGAGTACCGAGCAGTACTTC
.,TRBJ2-7,TRBV5-4,.,CASSLGTNAYEQYF,TGTGCCAGCAGCTTGGGGACTAACGCCTACGAGCAGTACTTC
TRBD1,TRBJ2-7,TRBV29-1,.,CSVEPGTGSKQYF,TGCAGCGTTGAACCCGGGACAGGGTCAAAGCAGTACTTC
TRBD2,TRBJ2-1,TRBV5-1,once,CASSSGLAGGIAYEQFF,TGCGCCAGCAGCTCGGGACTAGCGGGAGGGATAGCCTATGAGCAGTTCTTC
TRBD1,TRBJ1-2,TRBV19,.,CASSIVGQGSGYTF,TGTGCCAGTAGTATAGTGGGACAGGGTTCTGGCTACACCTTC
.,TRBJ1-6,TRBV10-3,.,CAISASGMGASVSPLHF,TGTGCCATCAGTGCATCAGGGATGGGGGCTTCTGTTTCACCCCTCCACTTT
TRBD1,TRBJ2-7,TRBV4-1,.,CASSQPAGTGVYEQYF,TGCGCCAGCAGCCAACCTGCCGGGACAGGGGTTTACGAGCAGTACTTC
.,TRBJ2-7,TRBV5-1,few,CASSLQGSYEQYF,TGCGCCAGCAGCTTGCAGGGTTCCTACGAGCAGTACTTC
.,TRBJ2-1,TRBV29-1,.,CSGTGKYNEQFF,TGCAGCGGGACGGGGAAATACAATGAGCAGTTCTTC
TRBD2,TRBJ2-7,TRBV7-9,.,CASSLDLGLDSYEQYF,TGTGCCAGCAGCTTAGACCTGGGACTAGACTCCTACGAGCAGTACTTC
TRBD2,TRBJ2-2,TRBV3-1/TRBV3-2,.,CASSPLSSGRGLFF,TGTGCCAGCAGTCCCCTTTCTAGCGGCCGTGGGCTGTTTTTT
.,TRBJ2-4,TRBV28,once,CASSSPRGAKNIQYF,TGTGCCAGCAGTTCCCCGCGGGGAGCCAAAAACATTCAGTACTTC
TRBD1,TRBJ2-7,TRBV28,.,CASTTGGVGEQYF,TGTGCCAGTACGACAGGGGGCGTTGGCGAGCAGTACTTC
.,TRBJ2-2,TRBV3-1/TRBV3-2,.,CASSSNGGTGELFF,TGTGCCAGCAGCTCCAACGGGGGCACCGGGGAGCTGTTTTTT
TRBD1,TRBJ1-1,TRBV5-1,.,CASSSRQGRNTEAFF,TGCGCCAGCAGCTCCCGACAGGGAAGGAACACTGAAGCTTTCTTT
TRBD1,TRBJ2-5,TRBV4-2,.,CASSQEKAGTGSTEYF,TGTGCCAGCAGCCAAGAGAAGGCCGGGACAGGGTCCACCGAGTACTTC
TRBD2,TRBJ2-7,TRBV5-1,.,CASSAVAGGPEQYF,TGCGCCAGCAGCGCCGTAGCGGGAGGTCCCGAGCAGTACTTC